Each of the 14 T cell receptor beta chains below was sequenced from the same sample in a study of T cells in Graves' hyperthyroidism and ophthalmopathy. Amplified regions were TCR beta CDR3 sequences from RNA transcripts. The TCR CDR3 first-round RT-PCR relied on the HTBI primer set. Via MiXCR, TCRdb re-called the multiplex PCR reads, giving one row per CDR3 protein. The sample contains a few hundred thousand distinct CDR3 sequences, less than 20% of which appear only once. Sample: blood. Every receptor here comes from a woman aged 25 to 39 with Graves' hyperthyroidism.

This chain connects TRBV2 to TRBJ1-4; the match to TRBD1 covers 7 bases. Germline assignment: CDR1 SNHLY and CDR2 FYNNEI. V was clipped by 4 bases and J by 4 bases; unmatched bases: 6. The CDR3 consists of 15 residues. In DNA, the CDR3 is TGTGCCAGCAGTGGGTTAGGGACAGATAATGAAAAACTGTTTTTT. This codes for CASSGLGTDNEKLFF.

This clonotype was found many times. The chain employs TRBV27 and TRBJ1-1; D is uncertain. Trimming removed 7 bases from V and 0 bases from J, with 6 bases in between. CDR1 and CDR2 from the germline V gene are MNHEY and SMNVEV (reference sequence). CDR3 length equals 12 residues. The CDR3 sequence: CASKRVNTEAFF. Written as DNA, the CDR3 is TGTGCCAGCAAAAGGGTGAACACTGAAGCTTTCTTT.

The table lists this clonotype with many counts. The J gene is TRBJ2-3, the V gene TRBV7-9; the match to TRBD2 covers 9 bases. CDR1 SEHNR and CDR2 FQNEAQ come from the germline V gene (reference sequence). This CDR3 has 16 residues. The V gene end was trimmed by 1 base and the J gene end by 4 bases; junction bases not matched to a gene: 6. The CDR3 DNA follows: TGTGCCAGCAGCTTAGGAGGGGGCGGGAGGGCAGATACGCAGTATTTT. This encodes CASSLGGGGRADTQYF.

This clonotype was counted at least ten times. The chain employs TRBV7-2 and TRBJ2-1; 7 nucleotides line up with TRBD2. The CDR3 covers 11 residues. With 5 bases clipped from V and 9 bases from J, the junction kept 1 base outside the gene matches. Germline V gene data show CDR1 as SGHTA and CDR2 as FQGNSA. This CDR3 is CASSASGEQFF. CDR3 nucleotide sequence: TGTGCCAGCAGCGCTAGCGGTGAGCAGTTCTTC.

This clonotype was counted at least ten times. CDR3 in amino acids: CASSDQQITYEQYF. CDR3 DNA: TGTGCCAGCAGCGACCAGCAAATCACCTACGAGCAGTACTTC. The chain has TRBV12-3 or TRBV12-4 and TRBJ2-7; no clear D. This CDR3 comprises 14 residues. Trimming shortened V by 6 bases and J by 2 bases, and 14 bases separated the two germline ends.

This clonotype has more than one count but fewer than ten. The V gene is TRBV6-1, the J gene TRBJ1-1; D not certain. V was trimmed by 5 bases and J by 5 bases, leaving 9 bases between them. This CDR3 has 12 amino acids. Germline values: CDR1 MNHNS, CDR2 SASEGT. CDR3 sequence: CASSNLRTEAFF. The CDR3 region has the DNA TGTGCCAGCAGTAATCTGAGGACTGAAGCTTTCTTT.

Comments on this clonotype: This may stem from a read error, because a much larger clone lies one nucleotide away. The chain links TRBV5-6 to TRBJ2-3; D is undetermined. The germline V and J ends were trimmed by 6 bases and 6 bases, with 14 bases remaining between them. From germline, CDR1 is SGHDT and CDR2 YYEEEE. This CDR3 is built from 13 residues. The CDR3, as DNA: TGTGCCAGCAACTTACAGCGAAAGGATACGCAGTATTTT. Translation gives CASNLQRKDTQYF.

This rearrangement joins TRBV6-5 to TRBJ1-2; TRBD1 matches 8 bases. After removal of 2 bases from V and 3 bases from J, the junction contained 5 bases not matched to a gene. The CDR3 runs 15 residues. The V gene's germline CDR1 is MNHEY and CDR2 SVGAGI. The CDR3, as DNA: TGTGCCAGCAGTTACCGACAGGGGATGGACTATGGCTACACCTTC. Its protein product is CASSYRQGMDYGYTF.

This chain connects TRBV15 to TRBJ2-3; unclear D gene. The CDR3 has 12 residues. Trimming took off 2 bases at V and 4 bases at J, with 4 bases between the two ends. CDR1 is LNHNV and CDR2 is YYDKDF in the germline V gene (reference sequence). CDR3 amino acids: CATSRLPDTQYF. The CDR3 nucleotides are TGTGCCACCAGCAGACTCCCAGATACGCAGTATTTT.

V and J are TRBV29-1 and TRBJ1-2; D gene unclear. CDR1 is SQVTM, CDR2 ANQGSEA, per germline. V was shortened by 3 bases and J by 7 bases, with 24 bases between the two germline ends. CDR3 size: 16 residues. The CDR3 DNA reads TGCAGCGTTGAGGTCAGGCGTTCCCCCTTGGTTGGTGGCTACACCTTC. It yields the protein CSVEVRRSPLVGGYTF.

This clonotype was observed at least ten times. V and J are TRBV20-1 and TRBJ2-7; D not certain. In germline, CDR1 is DFQATT, CDR2 SNEGSKA (reference sequence). The CDR3 consists of 15 residues. V was trimmed by 0 bases and J by 0 bases, leaving 12 bases between them. The CDR3 sequence is CSARETTLLSYEQYF. CDR3 DNA sequence: TGCAGTGCTAGAGAGACGACCCTCCTCTCCTACGAGCAGTACTTC.

The chain joins TRBV19 to TRBJ1-1, with TRBD1 as a possible D gene (5 bases). The CDR3 spans 14 residues. In germline, CDR1 is LNHDA, CDR2 SQIVND (reference sequence). Trimming took 4 bases from V and 6 from J, leaving 15 bases between them. The chain's CDR3 is CASSRTGGVAEAFF. As DNA, the CDR3 is TGTGCCAGTAGTAGGACCGGGGGGGTAGCTGAAGCTTTCTTT.

Concerning this clonotype itself: Given a much more abundant clone one base away, this may be a read error. In this CDR3 the conserved last residue, phenylalanine or tryptophan, is missing, so a read error is likely. This chain uses TRBV20-1 with TRBJ1-4, with a weak D call TRBD1 (6 bases). Per germline, CDR1 DFQATT and CDR2 SNEGSKA (reference sequence). The V end was cut by 0 bases, the J end by 6 bases, with 14 bases between. The CDR3 consists of 15 residues. CDR3 coding DNA: TGCAGTGCTAGAGATCGGGCAGCAGGGGATGAAAAACTGTTTTAT. Its translation is CSARDRAAGDEKLFY.

This clonotype was observed at least ten times. The gene calls are TRBV12-3 or TRBV12-4 and TRBJ1-2, with D hard to call. The CDR3 consists of 13 residues. The germline V and J ends were trimmed by 5 bases and 3 bases, with 10 bases remaining between them. CDR3 DNA: TGTGCCAGCAGTCGATCGAACTACTATGGCTACACCTTC. Translation gives CASSRSNYYGYTF.